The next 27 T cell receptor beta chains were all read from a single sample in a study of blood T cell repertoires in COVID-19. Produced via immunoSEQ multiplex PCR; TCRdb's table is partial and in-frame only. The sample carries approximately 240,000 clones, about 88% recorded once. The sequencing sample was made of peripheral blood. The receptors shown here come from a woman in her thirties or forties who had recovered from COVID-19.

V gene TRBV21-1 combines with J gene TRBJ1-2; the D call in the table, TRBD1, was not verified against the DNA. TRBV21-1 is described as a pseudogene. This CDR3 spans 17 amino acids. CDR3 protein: CASSKDRTGECNYGYTF. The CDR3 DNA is TGTGCCAGCAGCAAAGATCGGACAGGGGAGTGCAACTATGGCTACACCTTC.

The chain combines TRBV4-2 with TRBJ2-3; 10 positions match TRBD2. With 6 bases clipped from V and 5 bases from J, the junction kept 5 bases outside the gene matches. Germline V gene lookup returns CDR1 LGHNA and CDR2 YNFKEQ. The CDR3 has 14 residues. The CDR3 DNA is TGTGCCAGCAGACCTAGCGGGGGCAAAGATACGCAGTATTTT. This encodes CASRPSGGKDTQYF.

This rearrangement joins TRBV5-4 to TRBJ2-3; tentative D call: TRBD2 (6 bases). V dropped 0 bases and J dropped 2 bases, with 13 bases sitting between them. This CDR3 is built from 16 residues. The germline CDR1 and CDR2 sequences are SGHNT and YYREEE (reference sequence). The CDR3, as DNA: TGTGCCAGCAGCTTGGTTCGGGAGCGCTCCACAGATACGCAGTATTTT. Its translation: CASSLVRERSTDTQYF.

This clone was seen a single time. CDR3 bases: TGTGCCAGCTCTCTAGAGGGGGCCTCCTACAATGAGCAGTTCTTC. Residues: CASSLEGASYNEQFF. The V and J genes are TRBV27 and TRBJ2-1; 7 bases are a match to TRBD1. V was clipped by 8 bases and J by 0 bases; unmatched bases: 7. In germline, CDR1 is MNHEY, CDR2 SMNVEV (reference sequence). This CDR3 has 15 amino acids.

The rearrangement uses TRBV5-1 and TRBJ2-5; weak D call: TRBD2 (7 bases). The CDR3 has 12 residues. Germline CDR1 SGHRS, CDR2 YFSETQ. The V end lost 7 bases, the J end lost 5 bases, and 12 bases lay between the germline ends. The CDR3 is CASAGASETQYF. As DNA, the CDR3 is TGCGCCAGCGCGGGGGCGTCTGAGACCCAGTACTTC.

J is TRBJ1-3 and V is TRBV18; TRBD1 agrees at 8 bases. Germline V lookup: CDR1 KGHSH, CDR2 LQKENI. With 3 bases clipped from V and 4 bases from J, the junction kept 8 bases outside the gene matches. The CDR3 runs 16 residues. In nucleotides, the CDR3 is TGTGCCAGCTCACCGAATGGACAGGGTGCGGGAAACACCATATATTTT. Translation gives CASSPNGQGAGNTIYF. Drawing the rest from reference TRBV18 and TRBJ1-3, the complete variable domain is NAGVMQNPRHLVRRRGQEARLRCSPMKGHSHVYWYRQLPEEGLKFMVYLQKENIIDESGMPKERFSAEFPKEGPSILRIQQVVRGDSAAYFCASSPNGQGAGNTIYFGEGSWLTVV.

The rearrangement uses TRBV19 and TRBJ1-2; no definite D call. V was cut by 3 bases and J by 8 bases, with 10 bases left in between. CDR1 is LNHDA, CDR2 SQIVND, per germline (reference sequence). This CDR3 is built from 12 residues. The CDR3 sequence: CASSIPGWGYTF. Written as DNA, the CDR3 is TGTGCCAGTAGTATTCCGGGTTGGGGCTACACCTTC.

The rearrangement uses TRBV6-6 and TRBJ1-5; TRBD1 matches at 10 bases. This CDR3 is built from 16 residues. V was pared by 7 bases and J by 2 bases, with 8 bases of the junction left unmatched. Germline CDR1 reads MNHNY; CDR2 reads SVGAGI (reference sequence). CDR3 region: CASTRGTGVGNQPQHF. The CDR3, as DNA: TGTGCCAGCACTAGGGGGACAGGGGTTGGCAATCAGCCCCAGCATTTT.

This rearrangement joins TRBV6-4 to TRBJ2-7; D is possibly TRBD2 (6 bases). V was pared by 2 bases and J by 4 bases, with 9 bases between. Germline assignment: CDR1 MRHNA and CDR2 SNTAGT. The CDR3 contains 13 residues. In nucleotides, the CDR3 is TGTGCCAGCAGTGACAGGGAGGAGTACGAGCAGTACTTC. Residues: CASSDREEYEQYF.

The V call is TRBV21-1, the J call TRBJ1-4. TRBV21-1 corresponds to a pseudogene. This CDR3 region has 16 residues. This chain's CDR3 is CASSTLRRGEGEKLFF. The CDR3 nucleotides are TGTGCCAGCAGCACTTTACGGCGGGGAGAGGGTGAAAAACTGTTTTTT.

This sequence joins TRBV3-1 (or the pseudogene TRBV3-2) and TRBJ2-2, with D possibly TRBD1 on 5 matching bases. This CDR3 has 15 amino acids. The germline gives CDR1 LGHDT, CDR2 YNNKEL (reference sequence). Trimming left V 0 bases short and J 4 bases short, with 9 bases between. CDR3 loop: CASSQDARGTGELFF. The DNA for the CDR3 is TGTGCCAGCAGCCAAGACGCTAGGGGCACCGGGGAGCTGTTTTTT.

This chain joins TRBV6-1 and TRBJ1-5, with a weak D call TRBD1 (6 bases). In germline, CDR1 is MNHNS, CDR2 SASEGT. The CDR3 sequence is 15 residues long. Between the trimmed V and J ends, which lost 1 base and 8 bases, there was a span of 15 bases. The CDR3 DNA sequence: TGTGCCAGCAGTGAAGTCAGGGGAACTGTAGAGCCCCAGCATTTT. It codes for CASSEVRGTVEPQHF.

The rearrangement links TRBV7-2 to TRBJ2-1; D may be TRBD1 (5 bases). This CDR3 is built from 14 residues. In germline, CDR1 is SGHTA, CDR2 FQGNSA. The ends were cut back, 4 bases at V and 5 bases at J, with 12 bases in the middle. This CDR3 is CASSSTDIHNEQFF. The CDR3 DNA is TGTGCCAGCAGCTCGACGGACATTCACAATGAGCAGTTCTTC. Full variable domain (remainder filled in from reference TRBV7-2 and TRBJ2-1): GAGVSQSPSNKVTEKGKDVELRCDPISGHTALYWYRQSLGQGLEFLIYFQGNSAPDKSGLPSDRFSAERTGGSVSTLTIQRTQQEDSAVYLCASSSTDIHNEQFFGPGTRLTVL.

For the CDR3, the DNA is TGTGCCAGCAGCCGGACAGGGGGCCTTTACTACGAGCAGTACTTC. Amino acids: CASSRTGGLYYEQYF. The gene calls are TRBV5-8 and TRBJ2-7; the match to TRBD1 covers 11 bases. Trimming removed 4 bases from V and 3 bases from J; junction bases left unmatched: 6. Germline V CDR1 and CDR2: SGHTS, YDEGEE. The CDR3 runs to 15 residues.

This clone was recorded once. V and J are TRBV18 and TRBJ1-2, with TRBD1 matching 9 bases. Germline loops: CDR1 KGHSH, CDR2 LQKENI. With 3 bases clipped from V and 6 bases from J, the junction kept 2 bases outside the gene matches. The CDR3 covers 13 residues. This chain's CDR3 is CASSPGQGHGYTF. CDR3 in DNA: TGTGCCAGCTCACCGGGACAGGGACATGGCTACACCTTC. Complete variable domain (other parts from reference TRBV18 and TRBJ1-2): NAGVMQNPRHLVRRRGQEARLRCSPMKGHSHVYWYRQLPEEGLKFMVYLQKENIIDESGMPKERFSAEFPKEGPSILRIQQVVRGDSAAYFCASSPGQGHGYTFGSGTRLTVV.

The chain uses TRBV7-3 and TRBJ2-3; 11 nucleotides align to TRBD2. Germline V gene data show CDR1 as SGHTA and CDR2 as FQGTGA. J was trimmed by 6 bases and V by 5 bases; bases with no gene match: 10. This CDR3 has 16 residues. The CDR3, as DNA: TGTGCCAGCAGCCACGGGATAGCGGGGGGGCCGGATACGCAGTATTTT. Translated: CASSHGIAGGPDTQYF.

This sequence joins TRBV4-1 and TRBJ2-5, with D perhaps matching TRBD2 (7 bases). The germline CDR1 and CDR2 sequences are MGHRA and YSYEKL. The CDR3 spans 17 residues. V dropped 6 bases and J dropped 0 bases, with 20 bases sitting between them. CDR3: CASSGGAWAWDQETQYF. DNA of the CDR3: TGCGCCAGCAGTGGGGGGGCTTGGGCTTGGGACCAAGAGACCCAGTACTTC.

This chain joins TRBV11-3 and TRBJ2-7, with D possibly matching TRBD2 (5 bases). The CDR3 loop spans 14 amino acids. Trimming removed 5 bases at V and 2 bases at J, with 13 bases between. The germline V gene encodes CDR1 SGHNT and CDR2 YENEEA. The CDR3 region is CASSREEGPYEQYF. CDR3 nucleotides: TGTGCCAGCAGCCGGGAAGAAGGCCCCTACGAGCAGTACTTC.

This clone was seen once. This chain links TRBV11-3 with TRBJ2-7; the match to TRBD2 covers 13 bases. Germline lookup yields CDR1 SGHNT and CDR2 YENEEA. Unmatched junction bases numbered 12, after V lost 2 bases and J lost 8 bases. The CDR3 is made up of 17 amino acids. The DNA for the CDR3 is TGTGCCAGCAGCTTAAAACAGGGAGGACTAGCGGGAGACAAGCAGTACTTC. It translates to CASSLKQGGLAGDKQYF.

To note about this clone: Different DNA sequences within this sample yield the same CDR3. The CDR3, as DNA: TGTGCCAGCAGACCCGACAGGGGGACTTACAATGAGCAGTTCTTC. Translation gives CASRPDRGTYNEQFF. The V gene is TRBV6-5, the J gene TRBJ2-1; TRBD1 matches 9 bases. CDR3 length: 15 residues. Germline CDR1 is MNHEY and CDR2 is SVGAGI. The V gene end was trimmed by 6 bases and the J gene end by 4 bases; junction bases not matched to a gene: 7.

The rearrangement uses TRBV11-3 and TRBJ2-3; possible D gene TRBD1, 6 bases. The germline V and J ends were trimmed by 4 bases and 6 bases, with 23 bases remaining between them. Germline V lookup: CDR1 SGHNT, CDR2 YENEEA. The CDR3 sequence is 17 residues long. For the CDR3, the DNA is TGTGCCAGCAGCTCCCATGGGGGCGGACTCCATGGGGATACGCAGTATTTT. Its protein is CASSSHGGGLHGDTQYF.

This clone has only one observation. This CDR3 is CASSDRTTNEKLFF. As DNA, the CDR3 is TGTGCCAGCAGTGACAGAACAACTAATGAAAAACTGTTTTTT. V usage is TRBV25-1 and J usage is TRBJ1-4; no clear D. This CDR3 comprises 14 residues. V was shortened by 3 bases and J by 0 bases, with 5 bases between the two germline ends. Germline V lookup: CDR1 MGHDK, CDR2 SYGVNS.

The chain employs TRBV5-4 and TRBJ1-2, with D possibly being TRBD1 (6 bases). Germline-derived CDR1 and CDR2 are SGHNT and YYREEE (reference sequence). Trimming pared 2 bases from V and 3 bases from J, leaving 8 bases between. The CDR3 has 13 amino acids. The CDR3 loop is CASSFQGHYGYTF. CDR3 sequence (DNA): TGTGCCAGCAGCTTCCAGGGGCACTATGGCTACACCTTC.

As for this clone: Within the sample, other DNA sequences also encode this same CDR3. CDR3 sequence reads: CASSVAGDYNEQFF. The CDR3 nucleotides are TGTGCCAGCAGCGTAGCGGGGGACTACAATGAGCAGTTCTTC. The V gene is TRBV2, the J gene TRBJ2-1; 9 nucleotides line up with TRBD2. There are 14 residues in the CDR3. Germline V CDR1 and CDR2: SNHLY, FYNNEI. J lost 3 bases, V lost 6 bases, and 3 bases had no gene match.

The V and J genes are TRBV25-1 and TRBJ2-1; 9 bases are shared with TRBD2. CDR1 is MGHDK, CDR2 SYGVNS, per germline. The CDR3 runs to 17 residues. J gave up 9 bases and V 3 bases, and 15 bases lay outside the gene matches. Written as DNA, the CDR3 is TGTGCCAGCAGTGAGGCGTGGGGCGGCGGGAGGGCCCCTGAGCAGTTCTTC. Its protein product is CASSEAWGGGRAPEQFF.

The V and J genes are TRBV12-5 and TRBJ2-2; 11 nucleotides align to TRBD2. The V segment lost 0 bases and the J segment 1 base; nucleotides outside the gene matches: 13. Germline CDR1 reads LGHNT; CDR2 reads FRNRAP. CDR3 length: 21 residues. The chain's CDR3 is CASGLVPRNKTSGKNTGELFF. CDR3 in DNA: TGTGCTAGTGGTTTGGTCCCAAGAAATAAGACTAGCGGGAAGAACACCGGGGAGCTGTTTTTT.

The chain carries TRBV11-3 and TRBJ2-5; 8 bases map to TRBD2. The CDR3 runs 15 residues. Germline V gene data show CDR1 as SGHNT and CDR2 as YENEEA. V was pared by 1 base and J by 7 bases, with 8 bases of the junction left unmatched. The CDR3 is CASSLATSGSRTQYF. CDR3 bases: TGTGCCAGCAGCTTAGCAACTAGCGGATCTAGGACCCAGTACTTC.